These 23 T cell receptor beta chains were all obtained from the same sample, sequenced in a study of shared clonotypes between healthy human individuals. Selected positively for CCR7 and CD45RO-negative, naive CD8 cells excluded terminally differentiated effector memory CD45RA+ cells. Assay: immunoSEQ multiplex PCR; the TCRdb copy retains only in-frame clones and omits some. Among hundreds of thousands of clones, 98% were seen once, and the ten largest hold 0.3%. The material sequenced was naive CD8+ T cells sorted from blood. The receptors derive from a man aged 30 to 45 in good health.

CDR3 region: CASSTAADTEAFF. The DNA for the CDR3 is TGTGCCAGCAGTACAGCGGCTGACACTGAAGCTTTCTTT. V usage is TRBV27 and J usage is TRBJ1-1; no firm D call. The germline V gene has CDR1 MNHEY and CDR2 SMNVEV (reference sequence). This CDR3 is 13 amino acids long. V lost 5 bases to trimming and J lost 3 bases, with 10 bases between them.

This clone was found once. The CDR3 nucleotides are TGTGCCAGCAGCGTATTCGCGGGGGATAGCTCCTACGAGCAGTACTTC. This gives the protein CASSVFAGDSSYEQYF. The rearrangement uses TRBV9 and TRBJ2-7; TRBD2 agrees at 7 bases. The germline CDR1 and CDR2 sequences are SGDLS and YYNGEE. The CDR3 consists of 16 residues. V lost 1 base, J lost 0 bases, and 7 bases stayed unmatched.

The chain links TRBV27 to TRBJ2-3; 8 bases are shared with TRBD1. CDR3 length equals 14 residues. The J segment lost 3 bases and the V segment lost 5 bases, leaving 4 bases of the junction unmatched. Germline loops: CDR1 MNHEY, CDR2 SMNVEV (reference sequence). DNA of the CDR3: TGTGCCAGCAGTCAGGACAGGGTGACAGATACGCAGTATTTT. This gives the protein CASSQDRVTDTQYF.

This clone was counted once. The chain is built from TRBV10-2 and TRBJ2-1, with TRBD2 matching over 7 bases. The CDR3 sequence is 14 residues long. The germline CDR1 and CDR2 sequences are WSHSY and SAAADI. The ends lost 8 bases at V and 4 bases at J; junction bases unmatched: 8. CDR3: CASYPGLSYNEQFF. Here the CDR3 DNA reads TGCGCCAGCTATCCGGGACTAAGTTACAATGAGCAGTTCTTC.

V usage is TRBV28 and J usage is TRBJ1-2; TRBD1 agrees at 7 bases. The V gene's germline CDR1 is MDHEN and CDR2 SYDVKM. V lost 2 bases and J lost 3; bases outside the gene matches: 0. The CDR3 is made up of 13 amino acids. Written as DNA, the CDR3 is TGTGCCAGCAGTTTACAGGGGGACTATGGCTACACCTTC. This translates into CASSLQGDYGYTF.

The chain is built from TRBV11-2 and TRBJ2-7; the D is unclear. Germline assignment: CDR1 SGHAT and CDR2 FQNNGV. Trimming pared 1 base from V and 3 bases from J, leaving 16 bases between. CDR3 length: 16 residues. This CDR3 is CASSLGSVWSLYEQYF. CDR3 coding DNA: TGTGCCAGCAGCTTAGGTTCGGTCTGGAGCCTCTACGAGCAGTACTTC.

As regards this clone: The same CDR3 is also encoded by other DNA sequences in this sample. The J gene is TRBJ2-1, the V gene TRBV5-5, with D maybe TRBD1 (6 bases). The CDR3 loop spans 13 amino acids. V dropped 2 bases and J dropped 4 bases, with 7 bases sitting between them. Germline assignment: CDR1 SGHKS and CDR2 YYEKEE (reference sequence). The CDR3, as DNA: TGTGCCAGCAGCTTAGGACAGTACAATGAGCAGTTCTTC. It specifies CASSLGQYNEQFF.

This chain links TRBV5-4 with TRBJ2-2, with a tentative D call TRBD1 (5 bases). The CDR3 spans 12 residues. V was pared by 4 bases and J by 6 bases, with 7 bases between. Germline CDR1 SGHNT, CDR2 YYREEE (reference sequence). The CDR3 DNA follows: TGTGCCAGCAGCACAGGTCCCGGGGAGCTGTTTTTT. Protein product: CASSTGPGELFF.

V usage is TRBV4-1 and J usage is TRBJ2-7; D is perhaps TRBD2 (5 bases). The V and J ends lost 3 bases and 2 bases respectively, with 11 bases between them. This CDR3 contains 14 residues. Per germline, CDR1 MGHRA and CDR2 YSYEKL. CDR3 bases: TGCGCCAGCAGCCAGCGCACGGAGGCCTACGAGCAGTACTTC. Translation gives CASSQRTEAYEQYF.

This chain connects TRBV7-9 to TRBJ1-2; D unclear. The germline gives CDR1 SEHNR, CDR2 FQNEAQ (reference sequence). V lost 4 bases, J lost 1 base, and 13 bases lay in between. This CDR3 is built from 15 residues. CDR3: CASSSQLAGNYGYTF. The CDR3 bases are TGTGCCAGCAGCTCACAATTGGCGGGTAACTATGGCTACACCTTC.

This chain joins TRBV15 and TRBJ2-7, with D uncertain. Germline V CDR1 and CDR2: LNHNV, YYDKDF (reference sequence). V was cut by 5 bases and J by 2 bases, with 10 bases left in between. CDR3 size: 13 residues. As DNA, the CDR3 is TGTGCCACCAGCCCTCGTGGGACCTACGAGCAGTACTTC. Protein: CATSPRGTYEQYF.

The V and J genes are TRBV28 and TRBJ2-1; 13 bases are shared with TRBD2. The CDR3 has 18 residues. V lost 4 bases and J lost 7; bases outside the gene matches: 13. In germline, CDR1 is MDHEN, CDR2 SYDVKM. CDR3 sequence (DNA): TGTGCCAGCAGTTCACCTCGACTAGCGGGAGGCCCTAGGAATGAGCAGTTCTTC. It translates to CASSSPRLAGGPRNEQFF.

The gene calls are TRBV30 and TRBJ1-2; D is unclear. CDR1 and CDR2 from the germline V gene are GTSNPN and SVGIG (reference sequence). Trimming left V 2 bases short and J 1 base short, with 14 bases between. CDR3 length: 15 residues. CDR3 sequence reads: CAWSPWAGYNYGYTF. The CDR3 DNA follows: TGTGCCTGGAGTCCCTGGGCAGGTTATAACTATGGCTACACCTTC.

The count of this clone is one. This sequence joins TRBV15 and TRBJ2-1, with 8 bases aligning to TRBD2. Germline assignment: CDR1 LNHNV and CDR2 YYDKDF (reference sequence). Losses at the gene ends were 3 bases for V and 7 bases for J; bases not matched to a gene: 14. The CDR3 runs to 17 residues. The CDR3 DNA follows: TGTGCCACCAGCAGGGGGGGAGCCAGACTAGCGTCAAATGAGCAGTTCTTC. It yields the protein CATSRGGARLASNEQFF.

The chain has TRBV5-1 and TRBJ2-7, with D possibly matching TRBD1 (5 bases). From germline, CDR1 is SGHRS and CDR2 YFSETQ. V was shortened by 2 bases and J by 6 bases, with 18 bases between the two germline ends. The CDR3 is 15 residues long. This chain's CDR3 is CASSLSQGMPIEQYF. CDR3 DNA sequence: TGCGCCAGCAGCTTAAGCCAGGGAATGCCAATCGAGCAGTACTTC.

The chain couples TRBV25-1 to TRBJ1-1; D not resolved. V shed 7 bases and J shed 4 bases, with 10 bases lying between them. This CDR3 is 12 amino acids long. CDR1 MGHDK and CDR2 SYGVNS come from the germline V gene. The CDR3 DNA reads as TGTGCCAGCACCTGGACGGGCACTGAAGCTTTCTTT. Amino acid sequence: CASTWTGTEAFF.

The chain is built from TRBV4-1 and TRBJ2-2, with 9 bases lining up with TRBD1. V gave up 4 bases and J gave up 6 bases; unmatched junction bases: 3. CDR3 length: 14 residues. Germline V gene lookup returns CDR1 MGHRA and CDR2 YSYEKL. CDR3 in DNA: TGCGCCAGCAGCCCGACAGGGGGATCCGGGGAGCTGTTTTTT. Its translation is CASSPTGGSGELFF.

In this sample, this clone turned up once. This sequence joins TRBV2 and TRBJ2-7; D not certain. This CDR3 contains 10 residues. Looked up from germline, CDR1 is SNHLY and CDR2 is FYNNEI. The ends were cut back, 6 bases at V and 6 bases at J, with 6 bases in the middle. The CDR3 spells CASRSAEQYF. The CDR3 DNA sequence: TGTGCCAGCAGGTCCGCCGAGCAGTACTTC.

This chain joins TRBV30 and TRBJ2-1, with unresolved D. V gave up 4 bases and J gave up 7 bases, with 8 bases separating them. Germline V CDR1 and CDR2: GTSNPN, SVGIG (reference sequence). The CDR3 sequence is 11 residues long. This CDR3 reads CAWTIVNEQFF. For the CDR3, the DNA is TGTGCCTGGACCATCGTTAATGAGCAGTTCTTC. Drawing the rest from reference TRBV30 and TRBJ2-1, the complete variable domain is SQTIHQWPATLVQPVGSPLSLECTVEGTSNPNLYWYRQAAGRGLQLLFYSVGIGQISSEVPQNLSASRPQDRQFILSSKKLLLSDSGFYLCAWTIVNEQFFGPGTRLTVL.

V gene TRBV29-1 combines with J gene TRBJ2-1, with 10 bases identical to TRBD1. In germline, CDR1 is SQVTM, CDR2 ANQGSEA. This CDR3 comprises 14 residues. The V gene end was trimmed by 5 bases and the J gene end by 4 bases; junction bases not matched to a gene: 5. The CDR3 DNA follows: TGCAGCGTTCGCGGGACAGGGGAATACAATGAGCAGTTCTTC. Its protein is CSVRGTGEYNEQFF.

The chain recombines TRBV16 with TRBJ1-1; D is undetermined. V gave up 3 bases and J gave up 1 base, with 9 bases separating them. There are 14 residues in the CDR3. Germline assignment: CDR1 KGHSY and CDR2 FQNENV. CDR3 loop: CASSHNPGNTEAFF. The CDR3 nucleotides are TGTGCCAGCAGCCACAACCCCGGGAACACTGAAGCTTTCTTT.

This clone was observed once. This rearrangement joins TRBV4-1 to TRBJ2-7; D ambiguous. Trimming stripped 1 base from V and 3 bases from J, with 13 bases between. There are 15 residues in the CDR3. Germline V gene data show CDR1 as MGHRA and CDR2 as YSYEKL. The CDR3 bases are TGCGCCAGCAGCCAAGTTAGCTCTGCAAACTACGAGCAGTACTTC. It is translated as CASSQVSSANYEQYF.

This CDR3 is CASSLLPGQGAINYGYTF. CDR3 in DNA: TGTGCCAGCAGCTTACTGCCGGGACAGGGGGCTATCAACTATGGCTACACCTTC. The chain carries TRBV14 and TRBJ1-2; 12 nucleotides match TRBD1. CDR1 is SGHDN, CDR2 FVKESK, per germline. This CDR3 is 18 amino acids long. V dropped 5 bases and J dropped 2; count of bases not matched to a gene: 12.